A selection of T cell receptor beta chains follows, all from one sample in a study of sequential checkpoint blockade in melanoma. Sequencing was performed with immunoSEQ multiplex PCR; in TCRdb, only in-frame clones are kept and a portion is missing. This sample has under 20,000 clones, with about 83% found just once. The specimen comprised CD8+ T cells sorted from blood (inferred from file names), sampled from a patient given nivolumab and ipilimumab in sequence. These receptors came from a human donor with melanoma. The CDR3 runs from the conserved cysteine through the conserved F or W. A D gene is named only where the DNA matches it firmly. Part of the rows lack a size; the others show once, few, many or a class for expanded clones.

CDR3aa | CDR3nt | abundance | j_gene | d_gene | v_gene
CASSPRTGGNTEAFF | TGTGCCAGCAGTCCAAGAACAGGGGGGAACACTGAAGCTTTCTTT | NA | TRBJ1-1 | TRBD1 | TRBV28
CASSFPSFVLEGYNEQFF | TGTGCCAGCAGCTTTCCATCGTTCGTTTTAGAGGGTTACAATGAGCAGTTCTTC | few | TRBJ2-1 | NA | TRBV7-9
CANIAGHGELFF | TGTGCCAATATAGCGGGACACGGGGAGCTGTTTTTT | NA | TRBJ2-2 | TRBD2 | TRBV7-9
CANGLSTDTQYF | TGCGCCAATGGACTCAGCACAGATACGCAGTATTTT | NA | TRBJ2-3 | NA | TRBV10-2
CASRGVTDTQYF | TGCGCCAGCAGAGGGGTCACAGATACGCAGTATTTT | NA | TRBJ2-3 | NA | TRBV10-1
CSVVDTEAFF | TGCAGCGTTGTAGACACTGAAGCTTTCTTT | NA | TRBJ1-1 | NA | TRBV29-1
CAISEADTEAFF | TGTGCCATCAGTGAGGCGGACACTGAAGCTTTCTTT | NA | TRBJ1-1 | NA | TRBV10-3
CASSSLQGTSNEQYF | TGCGCCAGCAGCTCACTACAGGGGACTTCTAACGAGCAGTACTTC | NA | TRBJ2-7 | NA | TRBV5-1
CASSQDWASGGNNEQFF | TGCGCCAGCAGCCAAGATTGGGCTAGCGGGGGGAACAATGAGCAGTTCTTC | NA | TRBJ2-1 | TRBD2 | TRBV4-1
CASSTLGGESGYTF | TGTGCCAGCAGCACCCTCGGCGGGGAATCTGGCTACACCTTC | NA | TRBJ1-2 | NA | TRBV7-3
CASSSRLAAFQETQYF | TGTGCCAGTAGTTCCCGTTTAGCGGCCTTCCAAGAGACCCAGTACTTC | NA | TRBJ2-5 | NA | TRBV19
CASSLDRWSDEQYF | TGTGCCAGCAGCCTTGACAGGTGGAGCGACGAGCAGTACTTC | NA | TRBJ2-7 | NA | TRBV5-6
CASSIGRGNTEAFF | TGTGCCAGTAGTATTGGGAGGGGGAACACTGAAGCTTTCTTT | NA | TRBJ1-1 | NA | TRBV19
CASSQAAGPPVYNEQFF | TGTGCTAGCAGCCAAGCGGCGGGCCCTCCAGTATACAATGAGCAGTTCTTC | NA | TRBJ2-1 | NA | TRBV7-7
CSVEVMDRGPTYEQYF | TGCAGCGTTGAAGTAATGGACAGGGGCCCGACCTACGAGCAGTACTTC | NA | TRBJ2-7 | TRBD1 | TRBV29-1
CASSLGGVFSYGYTF | TGTGCCAGCAGCTTAGGAGGCGTATTTAGCTATGGCTACACCTTC | NA | TRBJ1-2 | NA | TRBV7-9
CASSLGWGGEVYEQYF | TGTGCCAGCAGCTTAGGATGGGGCGGGGAAGTCTACGAGCAGTACTTC | NA | TRBJ2-7 | NA | TRBV7-8
CASSLGTANYGYTF | TGTGCCAGCAGCTTAGGGACAGCTAACTATGGCTACACCTTC | NA | TRBJ1-2 | NA | TRBV7-9
CASSPKRQVGDTEAFF | TGTGCCAGCAGCCCGAAACGACAGGTAGGGGACACTGAAGCTTTCTTT | NA | TRBJ1-1 | NA | TRBV13